The sequence of this T cell receptor (beta chain) was determined in a study of human T cells and chemical hapten exposure. Time point given: patch test 1, 2 weeks after DPC sensitization. Treatment given: therapeutic diphenylcyclopropenone sensitization with weekly scalp DPC. Participating donors were patients with alopecia, aged 18 to 70 years, considered appropriate candidates for DPC. The library tagged each cDNA molecule with unique molecular identifiers. TCRdb independently ran MiXCR on the RACE reads; one entry per CDR3 protein. The profile covers about 340,000 distinct CDR3 sequences, with around 7% appearing a single time and 7.5% to 9% taken by the ten largest. Ten or more counts support this clonotype. This TCR derives from a woman under 30 with alopecia areata. Some clones in this sample may be carry-over from other donors' samples. Sequencing was performed on whole blood, taken in connection with sensitization to the hapten diphenylcyclopropenone (DPC).

CDR3 coding DNA: TGCGCCAGCAGCAAAGACGGGTTCTACGAGCAGTACTTC. This translates into CASSKDGFYEQYF. The genes are TRBV5-1 and TRBJ2-7, with no clear D. This CDR3 has 13 residues. Germline CDR1 SGHRS, CDR2 YFSETQ. The ends were cut back, 4 bases at V and 3 bases at J, with 11 bases in the middle.